The entry that follows covers one T cell receptor beta chain sequence. Antigen: not known. The sample comes from a study of T-cell memory formation after mild COVID-19. The CDR3 is 17 amino acids. Trimming removed 4 bases from V and 3 bases from J; junction bases left unmatched: 10. Looked up from germline, CDR1 is SGHTA and CDR2 is FQGNSA. Study results and limitations: Later expanders leaned CD4+, whereas clones that contracted between day 15 and 85 were balanced CD4/CD8. That cross-reactive memory joined was suggested by some responding clones appearing in pre-infection memory.

With constant-segment primers, 5'RACE yielded cDNA libraries of TCR alpha and TCR beta that carried sample barcodes and UMIs. TCRdb redid the calling of the 5' RACE reads with MiXCR, one entry per CDR3 protein. The sample records some 120,000 distinct CDR3 sequences, approximately 17% being singletons. Sequencing used PBMCs or a T cell subset sorted from them (not recorded which). This TCR derives from a young man who had mild COVID-19 (a few samples of this study predate the infection). Cell type and time point are not known. The chain couples TRBV7-2 to TRBJ2-1; 9 bases map to TRBD2. The CDR3 is CASSSRGRGGLYNEQFF. CDR3 in DNA: TGTGCCAGCAGCTCCAGAGGGCGGGGGGGCCTCTACAATGAGCAGTTCTTC.